Shown below are 6 T cell receptor beta chains from a single sample sequenced in a study of T cell responses to AZD1222 COVID-19 vaccine. Profiling relied on immunoSEQ multiplex PCR, and the TCRdb table lists in-frame clones only, not all of them. In the table there are some 100,000 clones, roughly 90% of which are singletons. Material: peripheral blood, obtained on day 0 of AZD1222 vaccination. The receptors were gathered from an adult in good health.

The CDR3 is CASSLGQYNSPLHF. In nucleotides, the CDR3 is TGTGCCAGCAGTTTGGGACAGTATAATTCACCCCTCCACTTT. The V call is TRBV2, the J call TRBJ1-6, with TRBD1 identical over 7 bases. The trim removed 5 bases at V and 4 bases at J, leaving 2 bases unmatched. This CDR3 has 14 residues. CDR1 is SNHLY and CDR2 is FYNNEI in the germline V gene. The whole variable domain, remainder taken from reference TRBV2 and TRBJ1-6, is EPEVTQTPSHQVTQMGQEVILRCVPISNHLYFYWYRQILGQKVEFLVSFYNNEISEKSEIFDDQFSVERPDGSNFTLKIRSTKLEDSAMYFCASSLGQYNSPLHFGNGTRLTVT.

The chain recombines TRBV9 with TRBJ2-6, with D unclear. V lost 3 bases and J 0 bases, leaving 7 bases between the germline ends. The CDR3 extends over 15 amino acids. Germline V CDR1 and CDR2: SGDLS, YYNGEE. The CDR3 here is CASSDRPSGANVLTF. CDR3 nucleotide sequence: TGTGCCAGCAGCGACAGACCCTCTGGGGCCAACGTCCTGACTTTC.

The gene calls are TRBV6-4 and TRBJ2-2; D gene unclear. Germline CDR1 MRHNA, CDR2 SNTAGT. Trimming left V 11 bases short and J 0 bases short, with 13 bases between. The CDR3 is 14 residues long. The CDR3 region is CASARNTNTGELFF. The CDR3, as DNA: TGTGCCTCAGCACGGAACACGAACACCGGGGAGCTGTTTTTT.

This rearrangement joins TRBV6-2 or TRBV6-3 to TRBJ2-1, with 9 bases lining up with TRBD1. V gave up 6 bases and J gave up 9 bases; unmatched junction bases: 12. Germline V CDR1 and CDR2: MNHEY, SVGEGT. The CDR3 totals 15 residues. The CDR3 DNA follows: TGTGCCAGCAGCCGTGTCCCGGGACAGGGTAGTGAGCAGTTCTTC. Translation: CASSRVPGQGSEQFF.

This sequence joins TRBV5-5 and TRBJ2-3, with D possibly matching TRBD2 (6 bases). This CDR3 has 15 amino acids. Germline CDR1 SGHKS, CDR2 YYEKEE (reference sequence). The V and J ends lost 2 bases and 1 base respectively, with 11 bases between them. The CDR3 sequence: CASSLNGGGTDTQYF. The CDR3, as DNA: TGTGCCAGCAGCTTAAATGGAGGGGGCACAGATACGCAGTATTTT. The whole variable domain, remainder taken from reference TRBV5-5 and TRBJ2-3, is DAGVTQSPTHLIKTRGQQVTLRCSPISGHKSVSWYQQVLGQGPQFIFQYYEKEERGRGNFPDRFSARQFPNYSSELNVNALLLGDSALYLCASSLNGGGTDTQYFGPGTRLTVL.

In this sample, this clone turned up many times. The rearrangement uses TRBV28 and TRBJ1-3; the D gene is possibly TRBD1 (5 bases). CDR3 length equals 16 residues. Germline CDR1 reads MDHEN; CDR2 reads SYDVKM. V lost 3 bases, J lost 1 base, and 13 bases lay in between. CDR3 in amino acids: CASSFSRVKSGNTIYF. CDR3 nucleotides: TGTGCCAGCAGTTTCTCCAGGGTGAAATCTGGAAACACCATATATTTT.